This TCR beta chain was recovered during a study of blood T cell repertoires in COVID-19. The table came from immunoSEQ multiplex PCR; TCRdb's copy has only in-frame clones and leaves some out. The table records around 250,000 clones, 80% to 90% of them present only once. The CDR3 is 16 amino acids. Germline values: CDR1 MDHEN, CDR2 SYDVKM. The V and J ends lost 4 bases and 8 bases respectively, with 20 bases between them. The sample was peripheral blood. The TCR originated in a man older than 75 with acute or convalescent COVID-19. The chain has TRBV28 and TRBJ1-4; D ambiguous. The CDR3 DNA reads TGTGCCAGCAGTTCCTTCCTATGGGTTGCGGGGGAAAAACTGTTTTTT. This encodes CASSSFLWVAGEKLFF.